This T cell receptor (beta chain) appears in the sequencing data of a study of molecular identifiers for immune sequencing clone quantification. Study-wide results and caveats: Shared barcodes on identical TCR molecules could underestimate the sizes of highly expanded clones.

Each CDR3 protein gets one entry after TCRdb re-called the PCR reads with MiXCR. In the table there are 9,500 to 15,000 distinct CDR3 sequences, 15% to 20% of which are singletons. This clonotype was detected ten times or more. Its antigen is unidentified. CDR1 SGHKS and CDR2 YYEKEE come from the germline V gene (reference sequence). Trimming took 0 bases from V and 2 from J; bases not matched to a gene: 4. This CDR3 spans 16 amino acids. The sequenced material came from naive CD8+ T cells from blood, with Jurkat cell RNA spiked in. Subset here: FACS-sorted CD8+CD4-CCR7+CD45RA+ naive T cells. This clonotype originated in a human donor in good health. Some libraries in this study had Jurkat cell RNA spiked in. V gene TRBV5-5 combines with J gene TRBJ1-5, with 8 bases lining up with TRBD1. The CDR3 bases are TGTGCCAGCAGCTTGGAACCGGGACAGGGCAATCAGCCCCAGCATTTT. This sequence encodes CASSLEPGQGNQPQHF.